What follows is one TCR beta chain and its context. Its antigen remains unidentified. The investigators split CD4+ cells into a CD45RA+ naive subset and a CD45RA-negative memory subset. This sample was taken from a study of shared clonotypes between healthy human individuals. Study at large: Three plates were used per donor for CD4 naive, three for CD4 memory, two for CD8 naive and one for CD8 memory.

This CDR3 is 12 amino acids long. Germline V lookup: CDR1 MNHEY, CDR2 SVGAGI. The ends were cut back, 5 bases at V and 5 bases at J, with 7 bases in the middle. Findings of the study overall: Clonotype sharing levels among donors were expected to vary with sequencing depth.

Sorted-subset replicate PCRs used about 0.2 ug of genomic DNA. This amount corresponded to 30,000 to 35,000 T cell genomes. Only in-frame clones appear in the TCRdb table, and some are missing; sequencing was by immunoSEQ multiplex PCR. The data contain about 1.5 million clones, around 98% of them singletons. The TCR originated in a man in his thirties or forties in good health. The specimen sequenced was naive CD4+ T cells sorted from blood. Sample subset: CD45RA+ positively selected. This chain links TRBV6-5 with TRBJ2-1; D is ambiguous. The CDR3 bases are TGTGCCAGCAGTACAGCAAACAATGAGCAGTTCTTC. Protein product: CASSTANNEQFF.